The clone carrying this T cell receptor beta chain was seen more than once but under ten times. The antigen is not known. This sample is drawn from a study of T cells in Graves' hyperthyroidism and ophthalmopathy. General study points: Most expanded thyroid clonotypes above 0.001 also appeared in blood. With a median lead of about 6.9 months before onset, the model predicted ophthalmopathy.

This CDR3 spans 13 amino acids. V dropped 3 bases and J dropped 4 bases, with 12 bases sitting between them. In germline, CDR1 is DFQATT, CDR2 SNEGSKA (reference sequence). Amplified TCR beta CDR3 regions came from RNA transcripts. HTBI primers were used for first-round RT-PCR of the TCR CDR3. TCRdb re-analysed the multiplex PCR reads in MiXCR, keeping a single row per CDR3 protein. The top ten clones hold more than 4.5% of a sample with roughly 420,000 distinct CDR3 sequences, roughly an eighth of them seen once. Patients aged 18 to 65 with hyperthyroidism were newly diagnosed, with duration under 2 months.

The sequenced material came from blood. The chain has TRBV20-1 and TRBJ1-1; D remains unclear. The clonotype comes from a woman between 18 and 30 years old with Graves' hyperthyroidism. CDR3 amino acids: CSASPDRPTEAFF. DNA for the CDR3: TGCAGTGCTAGTCCGGATAGACCCACTGAAGCTTTCTTT.